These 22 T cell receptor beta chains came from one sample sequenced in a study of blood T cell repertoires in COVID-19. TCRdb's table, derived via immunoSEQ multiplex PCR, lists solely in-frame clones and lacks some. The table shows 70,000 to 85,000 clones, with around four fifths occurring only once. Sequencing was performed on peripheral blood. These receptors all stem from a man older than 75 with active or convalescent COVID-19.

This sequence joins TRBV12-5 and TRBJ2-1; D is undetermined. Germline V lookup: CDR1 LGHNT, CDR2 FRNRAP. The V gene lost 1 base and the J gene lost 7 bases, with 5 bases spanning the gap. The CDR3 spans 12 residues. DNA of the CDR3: TGTGCTAGTGGTTTGGACTTAAATGAGCAGTTCTTC. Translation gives CASGLDLNEQFF.

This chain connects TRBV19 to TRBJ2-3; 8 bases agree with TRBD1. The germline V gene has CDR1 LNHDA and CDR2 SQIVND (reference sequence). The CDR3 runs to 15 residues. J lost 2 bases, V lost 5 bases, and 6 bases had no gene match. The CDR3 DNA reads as TGTGCCAGTAGTTCGGGGACAGGACTCACAGATACGCAGTATTTT. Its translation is CASSSGTGLTDTQYF.

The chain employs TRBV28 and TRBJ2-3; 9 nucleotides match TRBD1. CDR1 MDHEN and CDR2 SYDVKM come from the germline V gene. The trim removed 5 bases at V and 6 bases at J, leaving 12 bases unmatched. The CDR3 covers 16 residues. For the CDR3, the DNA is TGTGCCAGCAGTACCGAGCTGACAGGGGGGGATGATACGCAGTATTTT. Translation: CASSTELTGGDDTQYF.

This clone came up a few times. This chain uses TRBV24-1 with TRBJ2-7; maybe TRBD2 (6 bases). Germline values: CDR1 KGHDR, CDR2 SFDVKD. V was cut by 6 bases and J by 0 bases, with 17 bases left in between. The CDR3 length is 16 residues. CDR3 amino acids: CATSPGGRGISYEQYF. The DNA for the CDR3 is TGTGCCACCAGTCCGGGCGGGCGGGGAATCTCCTACGAGCAGTACTTC.

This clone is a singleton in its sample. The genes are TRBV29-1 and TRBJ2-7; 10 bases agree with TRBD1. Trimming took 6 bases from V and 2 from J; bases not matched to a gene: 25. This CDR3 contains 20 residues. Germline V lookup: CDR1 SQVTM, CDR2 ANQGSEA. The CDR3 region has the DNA TGCAGCGTATACTTCAAGGGACAGGGGACTCCCGTGACGACGACCTACGAGCAGTACTTC. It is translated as CSVYFKGQGTPVTTTYEQYF.

DNA of the CDR3: TGTGCCAGCAAACAGTGGTGGTCGACAGGGGGCGATCAGCCCCAGCATTTT. It translates to CASKQWWSTGGDQPQHF. The chain carries TRBV28 and TRBJ1-5, with 10 nucleotides matching TRBD1. Looked up from germline, CDR1 is MDHEN and CDR2 is SYDVKM. V lost 7 bases and J lost 5; bases outside the gene matches: 14. This CDR3 region has 17 residues.

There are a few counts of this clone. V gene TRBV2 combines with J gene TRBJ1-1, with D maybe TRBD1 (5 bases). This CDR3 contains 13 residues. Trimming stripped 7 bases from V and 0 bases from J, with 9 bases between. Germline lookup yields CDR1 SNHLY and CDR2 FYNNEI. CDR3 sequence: CASIRGLNTEAFF. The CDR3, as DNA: TGTGCCAGCATAAGGGGATTGAACACTGAAGCTTTCTTT.

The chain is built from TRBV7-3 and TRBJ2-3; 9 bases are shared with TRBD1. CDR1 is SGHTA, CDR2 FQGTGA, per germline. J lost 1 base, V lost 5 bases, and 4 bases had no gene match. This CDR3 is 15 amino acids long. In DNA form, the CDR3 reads TGTGCCAGCAGCCGGACAGGGGAAGGCACAGATACGCAGTATTTT. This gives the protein CASSRTGEGTDTQYF.

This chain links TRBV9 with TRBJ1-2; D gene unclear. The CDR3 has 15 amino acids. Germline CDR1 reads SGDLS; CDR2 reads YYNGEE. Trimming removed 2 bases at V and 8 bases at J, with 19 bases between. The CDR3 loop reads CASSVLIGGQGGYTF. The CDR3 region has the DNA TGTGCCAGCAGCGTCCTTATCGGAGGGCAAGGGGGCTACACCTTC. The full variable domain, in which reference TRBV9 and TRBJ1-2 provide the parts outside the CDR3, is DSGVTQTPKHLITATGQRVTLRCSPRSGDLSVYWYQQSLDQGLQFLIQYYNGEERAKGNILERFSAQQFPDLHSELNLSSLELGDSALYFCASSVLIGGQGGYTFGSGTRLTVV.

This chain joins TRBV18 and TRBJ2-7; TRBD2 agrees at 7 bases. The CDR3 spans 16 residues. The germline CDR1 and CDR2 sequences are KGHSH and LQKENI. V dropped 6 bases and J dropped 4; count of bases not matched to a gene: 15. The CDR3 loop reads CASSSASGAFVYEQYF. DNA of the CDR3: TGTGCCAGCTCGTCCGCTAGCGGAGCTTTTGTTTACGAGCAGTACTTC.

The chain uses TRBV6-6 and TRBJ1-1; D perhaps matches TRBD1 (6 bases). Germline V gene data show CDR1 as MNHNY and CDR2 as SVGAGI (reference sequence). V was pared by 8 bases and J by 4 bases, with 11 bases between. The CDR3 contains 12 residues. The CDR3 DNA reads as TGTGCCAGCGAGGGGGGGATCACTGAAGCTTTCTTT. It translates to CASEGGITEAFF.

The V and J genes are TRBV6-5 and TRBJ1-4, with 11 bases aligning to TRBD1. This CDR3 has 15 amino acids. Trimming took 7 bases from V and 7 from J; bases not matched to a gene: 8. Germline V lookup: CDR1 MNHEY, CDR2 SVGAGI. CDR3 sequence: CASTSGDRGSEKLFF. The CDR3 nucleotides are TGTGCCAGCACCTCTGGGGACAGGGGGAGTGAAAAACTGTTTTTT.

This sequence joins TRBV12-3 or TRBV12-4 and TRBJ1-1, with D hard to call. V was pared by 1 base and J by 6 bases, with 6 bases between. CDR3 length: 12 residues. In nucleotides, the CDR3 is TGTGCCAGCAGTTTAGTGAGCGCTGAAGCTTTCTTT. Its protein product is CASSLVSAEAFF.

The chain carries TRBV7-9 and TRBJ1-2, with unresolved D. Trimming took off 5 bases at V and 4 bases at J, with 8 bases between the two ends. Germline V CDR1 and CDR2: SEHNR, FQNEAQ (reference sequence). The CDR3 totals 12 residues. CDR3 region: CASSPTGYGYTF. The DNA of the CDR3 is TGTGCCAGCAGCCCGACGGGCTATGGCTACACCTTC.

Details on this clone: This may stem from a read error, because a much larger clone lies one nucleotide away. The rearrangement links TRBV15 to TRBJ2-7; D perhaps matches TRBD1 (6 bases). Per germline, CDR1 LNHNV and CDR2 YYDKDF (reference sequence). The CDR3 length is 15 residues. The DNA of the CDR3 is TGTCCCACCAGCAGACGACTCGGGACAACGAACGAGCAGTACTTC. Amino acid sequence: CPTSRRLGTTNEQYF.

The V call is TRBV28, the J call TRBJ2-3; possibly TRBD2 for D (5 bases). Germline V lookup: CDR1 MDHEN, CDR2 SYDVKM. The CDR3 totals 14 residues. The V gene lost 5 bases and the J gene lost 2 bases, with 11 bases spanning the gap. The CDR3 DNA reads TGTGCCAGCAGTCGGGGTGGAAACACAGATACGCAGTATTTT. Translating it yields CASSRGGNTDTQYF.

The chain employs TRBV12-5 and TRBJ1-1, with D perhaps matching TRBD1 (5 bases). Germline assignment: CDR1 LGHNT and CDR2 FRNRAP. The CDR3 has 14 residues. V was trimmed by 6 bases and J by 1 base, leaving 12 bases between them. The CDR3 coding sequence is TGTGCTAGTGGAACCCAAGGGGCGAACACTGAAGCTTTCTTT. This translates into CASGTQGANTEAFF.

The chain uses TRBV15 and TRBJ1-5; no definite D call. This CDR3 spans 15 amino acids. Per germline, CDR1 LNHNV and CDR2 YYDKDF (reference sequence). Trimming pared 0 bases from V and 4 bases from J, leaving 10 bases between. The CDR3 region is CATSRDAVPNQPQHF. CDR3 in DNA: TGTGCCACCAGCAGAGATGCGGTCCCGAATCAGCCCCAGCATTTT.

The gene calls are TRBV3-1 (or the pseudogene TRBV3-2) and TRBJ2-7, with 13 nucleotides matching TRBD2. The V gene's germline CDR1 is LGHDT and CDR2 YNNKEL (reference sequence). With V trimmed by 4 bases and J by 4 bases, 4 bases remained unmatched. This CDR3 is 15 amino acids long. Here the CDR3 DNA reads TGTGCCAGCAGCCGCGGGACTAGCGGGGTTTACGAGCAGTACTTC. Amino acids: CASSRGTSGVYEQYF.

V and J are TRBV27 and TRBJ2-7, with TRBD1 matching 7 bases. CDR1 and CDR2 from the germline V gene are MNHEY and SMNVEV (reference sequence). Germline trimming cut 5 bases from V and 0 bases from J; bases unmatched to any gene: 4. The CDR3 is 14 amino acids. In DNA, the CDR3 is TGTGCCAGCAGTGGATGGGACAGCTCCTACGAGCAGTACTTC. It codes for CASSGWDSSYEQYF.

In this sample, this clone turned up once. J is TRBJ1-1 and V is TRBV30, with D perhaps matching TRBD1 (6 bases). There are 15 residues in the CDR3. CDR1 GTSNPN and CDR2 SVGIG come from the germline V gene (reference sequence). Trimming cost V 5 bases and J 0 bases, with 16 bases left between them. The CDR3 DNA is TGTGCCTGGGACAGGATGAGGACATTGAACACTGAAGCTTTCTTT. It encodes CAWDRMRTLNTEAFF.

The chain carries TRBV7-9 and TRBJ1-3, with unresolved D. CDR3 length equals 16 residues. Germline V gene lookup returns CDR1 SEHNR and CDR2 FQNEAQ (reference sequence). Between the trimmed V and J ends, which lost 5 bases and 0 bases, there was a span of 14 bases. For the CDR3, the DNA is TGTGCCAGCAGCCGGCCTAGGCAACACTCTGGAAACACCATATATTTT. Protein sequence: CASSRPRQHSGNTIYF.